One and the same sample provided the 11 T cell receptor beta chains below, sequenced in a study of shared clonotypes between healthy human individuals. Some clones are missing from TCRdb's copy, which holds only in-frame ones; the method was immunoSEQ multiplex PCR. The sample contains 2 million to 3 million clones, 80% to 95% of which appear only once. Material for sequencing was naive CD4+ T cells from PBMCs. Documented subset: CD45RA+ positively selected. These receptors came from a man aged 18 to 29 in good health. Some clones in this sample may be carry-over from other donors' samples.

The V call is TRBV30, the J call TRBJ1-5, with a possible D match to TRBD1 (5 bases). The V and J ends lost 5 bases and 6 bases respectively, with 11 bases between them. Germline CDR1 and CDR2: GTSNPN and SVGIG (reference sequence). The CDR3 consists of 12 residues. This CDR3 reads CAWGGGGQPQHF. The CDR3 DNA reads as TGTGCCTGGGGGGGAGGTGGTCAGCCCCAGCATTTT.

This chain connects TRBV11-2 to TRBJ2-5; 14 positions match TRBD2. Losses at the gene ends were 5 bases for V and 4 bases for J; bases not matched to a gene: 12. This CDR3 is 18 amino acids long. Germline CDR1 and CDR2: SGHAT and FQNNGV. CDR3 nucleotides: TGTGCCAGCAGCATTCCGGGACTAGCGGGAGAGGTTATAGAGACCCAGTACTTC. Its protein is CASSIPGLAGEVIETQYF.

This clone was observed a few times. The chain carries TRBV4-1 and TRBJ1-1; D gene uncertain. V was shortened by 1 base and J by 6 bases, with 12 bases between the two germline ends. CDR1 is MGHRA and CDR2 is YSYEKL in the germline V gene. The CDR3 is made up of 14 amino acids. The CDR3 spells CASSQGLDTAEAFF. In DNA form, the CDR3 reads TGCGCCAGCAGCCAAGGACTCGACACAGCTGAAGCTTTCTTT.

This sequence joins TRBV14 and TRBJ1-4, with D possibly TRBD1 on 6 matching bases. Germline CDR1 reads SGHDN; CDR2 reads FVKESK. This CDR3 contains 16 residues. V lost 3 bases and J 8 bases, leaving 19 bases between the germline ends. Here the CDR3 DNA reads TGTGCCAGCAGCCATGGTAACAGGGTGACCGGGGAAAAACTGTTTTTT. Its translation: CASSHGNRVTGEKLFF.

This clone was observed a single time. The CDR3 nucleotides read TGTGCCAGCAGTGAAGGGTTCTTAGGGACCCCTCCGAATTCACCCCTCCACTTT. Translated, it gives CASSEGFLGTPPNSPLHF. The genes are TRBV2 and TRBJ1-6; a possible D gene is TRBD1 (5 bases). V lost 1 base, J lost 7 bases, and 20 bases lay in between. This CDR3 is built from 18 residues. CDR1 is SNHLY and CDR2 is FYNNEI in the germline V gene.

Remarks on this clone: The identical CDR3 is also encoded by other nucleotide sequences in the sample. V usage is TRBV6-5 and J usage is TRBJ2-3; D uncertain. This CDR3 is 15 amino acids long. Germline V gene lookup returns CDR1 MNHEY and CDR2 SVGAGI. V lost 0 bases, J lost 0 bases, and 7 bases lay in between. The CDR3 loop reads CASSYSPGSTDTQYF. Written as DNA, the CDR3 is TGTGCCAGCAGTTACTCGCCCGGTAGCACAGATACGCAGTATTTT.

Turning to this clone: Other DNA sequences in the same sample also yield this CDR3. The chain carries TRBV5-1 and TRBJ2-5, with TRBD1 identical over 9 bases. The ends lost 4 bases at V and 4 bases at J; junction bases unmatched: 5. Germline V CDR1 and CDR2: SGHRS, YFSETQ. The CDR3 extends over 14 amino acids. CDR3 DNA: TGCGCCAGCAGCAGCGGACAGGGGAGAGAGACCCAGTACTTC. Protein product: CASSSGQGRETQYF. Full variable domain (outside the CDR3, taken from reference TRBV5-1 and TRBJ2-5): KAGVTQTPRYLIKTRGQQVTLSCSPISGHRSVSWYQQTPGQGLQFLFEYFSETQRNKGNFPGRFSGRQFSNSRSEMNVSTLELGDSALYLCASSSGQGRETQYFGPGTRLLVL.

The chain recombines TRBV7-2 with TRBJ1-3; D is possibly TRBD1 (5 bases). This CDR3 is built from 15 residues. Between the trimmed V and J ends, which lost 2 bases and 4 bases, there was a span of 12 bases. Looked up from germline, CDR1 is SGHTA and CDR2 is FQGNSA. In nucleotides, the CDR3 is TGTGCCAGCAGCTTACGGGGGAATATGGGAAACACCATATATTTT. This codes for CASSLRGNMGNTIYF.

This clone has a single count. This chain links TRBV10-3 with TRBJ2-1, with D possibly matching TRBD2 (5 bases). Germline V gene lookup returns CDR1 ENHRY and CDR2 SYGVKD. Trimming shortened V by 2 bases and J by 6 bases, and 14 bases separated the two germline ends. The CDR3 length is 15 residues. CDR3 in DNA: TGTGCCATCAGTGAGCCCTCTAGGAGCGGCAATGAGCAGTTCTTC. Protein: CAISEPSRSGNEQFF.

A few counts support this clone. V gene TRBV28 combines with J gene TRBJ1-5; the D is unclear. The V end was cut by 3 bases, the J end by 3 bases, with 3 bases between. The CDR3 sequence is 12 residues long. Germline V gene lookup returns CDR1 MDHEN and CDR2 SYDVKM. DNA for the CDR3: TGTGCCAGCAGTTTTCACAATCAGCCCCAGCATTTT. Translated, it gives CASSFHNQPQHF.

This sequence joins TRBV9 and TRBJ1-2; D gene unclear. The V end lost 0 bases, the J end lost 8 bases, and 14 bases lay between the germline ends. Germline V gene lookup returns CDR1 SGDLS and CDR2 YYNGEE. This CDR3 comprises 14 residues. The CDR3 DNA sequence: TGTGCCAGCAGCGTAGGTTTAGGACCGGGGGGCTACACCTTC. Translation: CASSVGLGPGGYTF.